This paragraph reports one T cell receptor beta chain. Its matching antigen is unknown. This sample also contains other DNA sequences that code for the same CDR3. The sample comes from a study of beta chain features in type 1 diabetes. Points from the study as a whole: It was among patients, rather than healthy donors, that naive, central memory and Treg TCRB repertoires appeared more similar. VDJ junctions from patients with type 1 diabetes contained fewer insertions and more deletions. For Type 1 diabetes patients, all four CD4+ subsets carried TCRB CDR3s that were moderately but significantly shorter.

Based on CD45RO/CCR7/CD25/CD127/CD95/CD27, CD4+ regulatory, stem cell-like memory, naive and central memory cells were sorted. Germline V CDR1 and CDR2: SNHLY, FYNNEI. This CDR3 has 11 residues. V lost 6 bases to trimming and J lost 2 bases, with 4 bases between them. Since all of the isolated RNA was reverse transcribed, expressed TCRB transcripts were what got sequenced. Sequencing used immunoSEQ multiplex PCR; TCRdb keeps in-frame clones, though not all of them. The repertoire consists of 600,000 to 650,000 clones, with around 15% occurring once and the leading ten covering more than 0.08%. The chain combines TRBV2 with TRBJ1-1, with no clear D. Sequencing was carried out using naive CD4+ T cells from blood. The sequence was obtained from a man in his late teens or twenties in good health. The CDR3 loop is CASSVNTEAFF. The CDR3 DNA reads TGTGCCAGCAGCGTAAACACTGAAGCTTTCTTT.